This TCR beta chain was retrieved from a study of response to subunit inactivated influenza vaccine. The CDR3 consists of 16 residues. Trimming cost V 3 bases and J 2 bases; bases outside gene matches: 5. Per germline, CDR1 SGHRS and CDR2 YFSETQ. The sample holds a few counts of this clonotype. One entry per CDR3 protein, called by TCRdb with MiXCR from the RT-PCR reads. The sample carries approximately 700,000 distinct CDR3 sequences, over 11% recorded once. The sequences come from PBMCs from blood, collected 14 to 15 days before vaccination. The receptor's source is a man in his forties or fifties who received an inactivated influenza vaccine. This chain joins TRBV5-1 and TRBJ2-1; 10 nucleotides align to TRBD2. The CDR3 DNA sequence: TGCGCCAGCAGCTACAGCGGGGGGGCGGCCTACAATGAGCAGTTCTTC. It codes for CASSYSGGAAYNEQFF.